The 23 T cell receptor beta chains below were found in one sample sequenced in a study of blood T cell repertoires in COVID-19. Produced via immunoSEQ multiplex PCR; TCRdb's table is partial and in-frame only. The sample contains 280,000 or so clones, about 91% of which appear only once. Input material: peripheral blood. Receptors were obtained from a woman younger than 45 who had recovered from COVID-19.

V gene TRBV7-2 combines with J gene TRBJ1-1; TRBD1 matches 8 bases. J was trimmed by 7 bases and V by 3 bases; bases with no gene match: 7. CDR1 is SGHTA and CDR2 is FQGNSA in the germline V gene. The CDR3 runs 14 residues. The CDR3 coding sequence is TGTGCCAGCAGCTTTAAAACAGGGGGGTATGAAGCTTTCTTT. Translated: CASSFKTGGYEAFF.

This CDR3 reads CASKLYKLNTEAFF. As DNA, the CDR3 is TGTGCCAGCAAGCTGTATAAATTGAACACTGAAGCTTTCTTT. The genes are TRBV7-3 and TRBJ1-1, with D uncertain. CDR1 SGHTA and CDR2 FQGTGA come from the germline V gene. Trimming took off 7 bases at V and 0 bases at J, with 12 bases between the two ends. This CDR3 spans 14 amino acids. Based on the CDR3 plus reference TRBV7-3 and TRBJ1-1, the full variable domain is GAGVSQTPSNKVTEKGKYVELRCDPISGHTALYWYRQSLGQGPEFLIYFQGTGAADDSGLPNDRFFAVRPEGSVSTLKIQRTERGDSAVYLCASKLYKLNTEAFFGQGTRLTVV.

The genes are TRBV6-5 and TRBJ1-2, with 7 bases lining up with TRBD1. The CDR3 totals 13 residues. In germline, CDR1 is MNHEY, CDR2 SVGAGI. The V gene end was trimmed by 5 bases and the J gene end by 4 bases; junction bases not matched to a gene: 4. The CDR3 is CASSPTGSYGYTF. CDR3 coding DNA: TGTGCCAGCAGTCCGACAGGGAGCTATGGCTACACCTTC.

This chain joins TRBV6-2 or TRBV6-3 and TRBJ2-5, with 8 bases matching TRBD1. The CDR3 runs 13 residues. J lost 3 bases, V lost 6 bases, and 3 bases had no gene match. Per the germline V gene, CDR1 is MNHEY and CDR2 is SVGEGT. DNA of the CDR3: TGTGCCAGCAGCACACAGGGGGAAGAGACCCAGTACTTC. Its protein product is CASSTQGEETQYF.

This chain uses TRBV19 with TRBJ1-5, with D perhaps TRBD1 (6 bases). Germline CDR1 reads LNHDA; CDR2 reads SQIVND (reference sequence). CDR3 size: 15 residues. The germline V and J ends were trimmed by 3 bases and 0 bases, with 9 bases remaining between them. As DNA, the CDR3 is TGTGCCAGTAGTATCGAGGGGGATAGCAATCAGCCCCAGCATTTT. Its translation: CASSIEGDSNQPQHF.

This chain uses TRBV7-2 with TRBJ1-2; tentative D call: TRBD1 (5 bases). The CDR3 consists of 14 residues. The V end was cut by 6 bases, the J end by 8 bases, with 19 bases between. Germline CDR1 and CDR2: SGHTA and FQGNSA. In nucleotides, the CDR3 is TGTGCCAGCAGGTACCCGGGGACTTTACGGGGCTACACCTTC. It yields the protein CASRYPGTLRGYTF.

This clone was seen a few times. The V call is TRBV24-1, the J call TRBJ2-3; weak D call: TRBD2 (6 bases). V gave up 0 bases and J gave up 0 bases, with 9 bases separating them. This CDR3 is built from 16 residues. Germline CDR1 reads KGHDR; CDR2 reads SFDVKD. The CDR3 sequence is CATSDLIRGSTDTQYF. For the CDR3, the DNA is TGTGCCACCAGTGATTTGATCCGGGGGAGCACAGATACGCAGTATTTT.

The chain carries TRBV2 and TRBJ1-1; tentative D call: TRBD1 (5 bases). The CDR3 spans 15 residues. The germline V and J ends were trimmed by 2 bases and 1 base, with 11 bases remaining between them. Germline lookup yields CDR1 SNHLY and CDR2 FYNNEI. CDR3 coding DNA: TGTGCCAGCAGTGAATCCCCGACAGAGAACACTGAAGCTTTCTTT. Translating it yields CASSESPTENTEAFF.

The CDR3 nucleotides are TGTGCCAGCAGCCTATTTGGGGCCGACGTGGGCGGCTACACCTTC. Encoded protein: CASSLFGADVGGYTF. The rearrangement links TRBV28 to TRBJ1-2; a weak D match, TRBD1 (5 bases). Trimming removed 6 bases at V and 8 bases at J, with 22 bases between. The germline gives CDR1 MDHEN, CDR2 SYDVKM. This CDR3 has 15 residues.

This chain connects TRBV7-9 to TRBJ2-5, with 15 bases lining up with TRBD2. The CDR3 totals 18 residues. J gave up 5 bases and V 5 bases, and 12 bases lay outside the gene matches. The germline CDR1 and CDR2 sequences are SEHNR and FQNEAQ (reference sequence). The chain's CDR3 is CASSHSRGTSGRTETQYF. The CDR3 DNA sequence: TGTGCCAGCAGCCATAGTAGAGGGACTAGCGGGAGGACGGAGACCCAGTACTTC.

The chain has TRBV7-9 and TRBJ2-1; 7 nucleotides line up with TRBD1. V shed 5 bases, J shed 5 bases, and the junction held 3 bases outside the gene matches. CDR1 and CDR2 from the germline V gene are SEHNR and FQNEAQ (reference sequence). The CDR3 runs to 13 residues. CDR3 DNA sequence: TGTGCCAGCAGCCCAGGGACAGACAATGAGCAGTTCTTC. It yields the protein CASSPGTDNEQFF.

This chain uses TRBV28 with TRBJ2-7, with a possible D match to TRBD1 (6 bases). This CDR3 spans 16 amino acids. Deletions cut 4 bases from V and 7 bases from J, with 23 bases between. CDR1 MDHEN and CDR2 SYDVKM come from the germline V gene. The CDR3 reads CASSSQGVTGIREQYF. CDR3 nucleotides: TGTGCCAGCAGTTCCCAAGGAGTAACAGGGATAAGGGAGCAGTACTTC.

CDR3 nucleotide sequence: TGTGCCAGCAGCTTGTCTAGCACAGATACGCAGTATTTT. This encodes CASSLSSTDTQYF. The chain joins TRBV5-4 to TRBJ2-3; D is unclear. V lost 1 base and J lost 0, with 3 bases in between. The CDR3 has 13 amino acids. Germline V gene data show CDR1 as SGHNT and CDR2 as YYREEE (reference sequence). Variable domain in full (rest from reference TRBV5-4 and TRBJ2-3): ETGVTQSPTHLIKTRGQQVTLRCSSQSGHNTVSWYQQALGQGPQFIFQYYREEENGRGNFPPRFSGLQFPNYSSELNVNALELDDSALYLCASSLSSTDTQYFGPGTRLTVL.

The chain has TRBV19 and TRBJ2-2; TRBD1 matches at 9 bases. The germline gives CDR1 LNHDA, CDR2 SQIVND (reference sequence). This CDR3 region has 15 residues. The V segment lost 4 bases and the J segment 3 bases; nucleotides outside the gene matches: 3. CDR3 residues: CASSTGQGYTGELFF. CDR3 bases: TGTGCCAGTAGTACGGGACAGGGATACACCGGGGAGCTGTTTTTT.

The chain uses TRBV9 and TRBJ1-3, with 12 bases aligning to TRBD1. In germline, CDR1 is SGDLS, CDR2 YYNGEE. V dropped 4 bases and J dropped 1; count of bases not matched to a gene: 6. This CDR3 contains 17 residues. DNA of the CDR3: TGTGCCAGCAGCCCGAGGGACAGGGGGCAATCTGGAAACACCATATATTTT. Translation gives CASSPRDRGQSGNTIYF.

The chain links TRBV5-1 to TRBJ2-5; TRBD1 aligns across 7 bases. The CDR3 has 15 residues. Germline V gene data show CDR1 as SGHRS and CDR2 as YFSETQ. J was trimmed by 4 bases and V by 4 bases; bases with no gene match: 10. The CDR3 region is CASSQNGQAPETQYF. DNA for the CDR3: TGCGCCAGCAGCCAAAACGGACAGGCCCCAGAGACCCAGTACTTC.

This clone was detected only once. This chain uses TRBV5-6 with TRBJ2-7; 8 bases fit TRBD1. The CDR3 runs to 15 residues. The J segment lost 2 bases and the V segment lost 3 bases, leaving 7 bases of the junction unmatched. CDR1 and CDR2 (germline): SGHDT, YYEEEE. The CDR3 bases are TGTGCCAGCAGCTCGGGGACAGGACCGCCCTACGAGCAGTACTTC. It specifies CASSSGTGPPYEQYF.

This chain connects TRBV7-3 to TRBJ2-1, with D possibly TRBD1 on 6 matching bases. CDR3 size: 14 residues. The germline V gene has CDR1 SGHTA and CDR2 FQGTGA. Trimming removed 3 bases at V and 7 bases at J, with 13 bases between. The CDR3 coding sequence is TGTGCCAGCAGCTTGAACAGGGAAGTAAATGAGCAGTTCTTC. It is translated as CASSLNREVNEQFF.

The genes are TRBV15 and TRBJ2-1; 7 bases are a match to TRBD2. With 3 bases clipped from V and 9 bases from J, the junction kept 8 bases outside the gene matches. The CDR3 is 14 residues long. Germline V gene lookup returns CDR1 LNHNV and CDR2 YYDKDF (reference sequence). The CDR3 sequence: CATSSPETSSEQFF. CDR3 sequence (DNA): TGTGCCACCAGCAGTCCTGAGACTAGCAGTGAGCAGTTCTTC.

The chain carries TRBV29-1 and TRBJ1-1; perhaps TRBD1 as D (5 bases). The CDR3 length is 13 residues. Germline values: CDR1 SQVTM, CDR2 ANQGSEA. With 3 bases removed from V and 4 bases from J, the gap between germline ends came to 12 bases. CDR3 loop: CSVERGTGTEAFF. CDR3 nucleotides: TGCAGCGTTGAGCGGGGGACGGGCACTGAAGCTTTCTTT.

The rearrangement joins TRBV10-3 to TRBJ2-4; 9 nucleotides align to TRBD1. CDR1 and CDR2 (germline): ENHRY, SYGVKD. This CDR3 is 16 amino acids long. V was clipped by 3 bases and J by 0 bases; unmatched bases: 3. The CDR3 DNA reads as TGTGCCATCAGTGATATGACAGGGGGAGCCAAAAACATTCAGTACTTC. Protein product: CAISDMTGGAKNIQYF.

The CDR3 reads CAISESTSGGRTDTQYF. As DNA, the CDR3 is TGTGCCATCAGTGAGTCAACTAGCGGGGGCCGCACAGATACGCAGTATTTT. The V gene is TRBV10-3, the J gene TRBJ2-3; TRBD2 aligns across 11 bases. In germline, CDR1 is ENHRY, CDR2 SYGVKD. The CDR3 loop spans 17 amino acids. The J segment lost 1 base and the V segment lost 0 bases, leaving 3 bases of the junction unmatched.

The V call is TRBV30, the J call TRBJ1-6, with TRBD1 as a possible D gene (6 bases). V was trimmed by 6 bases and J by 6 bases, leaving 15 bases between them. The CDR3 has 14 residues. Germline V CDR1 and CDR2: GTSNPN, SVGIG (reference sequence). The CDR3, as DNA: TGTGCCTGTAATTTGGGGGCAGGTAATTCACCCCTCCACTTT. Amino acid sequence: CACNLGAGNSPLHF.